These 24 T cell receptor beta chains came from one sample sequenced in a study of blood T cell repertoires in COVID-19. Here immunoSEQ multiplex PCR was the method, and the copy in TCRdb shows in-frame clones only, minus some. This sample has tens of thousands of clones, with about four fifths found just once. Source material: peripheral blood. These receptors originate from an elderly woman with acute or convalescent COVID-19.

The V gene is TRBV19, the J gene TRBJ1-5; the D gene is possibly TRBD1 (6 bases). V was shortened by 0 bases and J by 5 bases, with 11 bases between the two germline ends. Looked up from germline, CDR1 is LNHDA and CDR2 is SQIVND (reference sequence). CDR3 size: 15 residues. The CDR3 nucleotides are TGTGCCAGTAGTATAGAGAGGGGGTTGGATCAGCCCCAGCATTTT. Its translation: CASSIERGLDQPQHF.

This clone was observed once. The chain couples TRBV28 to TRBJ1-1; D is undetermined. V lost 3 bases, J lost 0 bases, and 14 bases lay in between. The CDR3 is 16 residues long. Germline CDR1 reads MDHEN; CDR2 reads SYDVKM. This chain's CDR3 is CASSLTDLVMNTEAFF. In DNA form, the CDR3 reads TGTGCCAGCAGTTTGACGGACTTAGTAATGAACACTGAAGCTTTCTTT.

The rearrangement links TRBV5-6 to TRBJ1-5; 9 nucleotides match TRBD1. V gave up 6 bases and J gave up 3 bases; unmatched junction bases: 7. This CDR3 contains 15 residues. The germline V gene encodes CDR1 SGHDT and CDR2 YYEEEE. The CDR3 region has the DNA TGTGCCAGCAAAAGACAGGGGGTGGTCAATCAGCCCCAGCATTTT. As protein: CASKRQGVVNQPQHF.

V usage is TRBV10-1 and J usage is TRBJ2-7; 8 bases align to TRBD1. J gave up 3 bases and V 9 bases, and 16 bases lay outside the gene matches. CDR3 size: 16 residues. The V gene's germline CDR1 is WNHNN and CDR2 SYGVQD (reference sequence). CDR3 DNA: TGCGCCAGAACCCTTGACAGGGGTCACTACTACTACGAGCAGTACTTC. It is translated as CARTLDRGHYYYEQYF.

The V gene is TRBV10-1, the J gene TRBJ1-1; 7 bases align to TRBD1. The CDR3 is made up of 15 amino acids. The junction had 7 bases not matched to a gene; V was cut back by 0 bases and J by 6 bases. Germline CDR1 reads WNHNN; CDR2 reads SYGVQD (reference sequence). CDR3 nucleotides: TGCGCCAGCAGTGAGTCGAACAGGGGTCGGGCTGAAGCTTTCTTT. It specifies CASSESNRGRAEAFF.

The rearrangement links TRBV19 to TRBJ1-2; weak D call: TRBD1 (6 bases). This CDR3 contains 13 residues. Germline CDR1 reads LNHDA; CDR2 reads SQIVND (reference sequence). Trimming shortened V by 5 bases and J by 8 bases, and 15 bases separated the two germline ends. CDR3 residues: CASSSTGIDGYTF. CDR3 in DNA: TGTGCCAGTAGTTCCACAGGGATTGACGGCTACACCTTC.

This chain's CDR3 is CSARLANEQFF. The DNA of the CDR3 is TGCAGTGCTAGGTTAGCAAATGAGCAGTTCTTC. The chain is built from TRBV20-1 and TRBJ2-1; D remains unclear. Between the trimmed V and J ends, which lost 3 bases and 7 bases, there was a span of 7 bases. The CDR3 contains 11 residues. Looked up from germline, CDR1 is DFQATT and CDR2 is SNEGSKA (reference sequence).

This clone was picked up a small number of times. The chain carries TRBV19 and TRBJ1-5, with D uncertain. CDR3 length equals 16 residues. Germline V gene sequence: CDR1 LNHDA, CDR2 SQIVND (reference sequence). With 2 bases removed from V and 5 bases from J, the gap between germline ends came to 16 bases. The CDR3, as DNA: TGTGCCAGTAGTATAAAGAGGACCGGGAACGATCAGCCCCAGCATTTT. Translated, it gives CASSIKRTGNDQPQHF. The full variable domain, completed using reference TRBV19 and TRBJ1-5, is DGGITQSPKYLFRKEGQNVTLSCEQNLNHDAMYWYRQDPGQGLRLIYYSQIVNDFQKGDIAEGYSVSREKKESFPLTVTSAQKNPTAFYLCASSIKRTGNDQPQHFGDGTRLSIL.

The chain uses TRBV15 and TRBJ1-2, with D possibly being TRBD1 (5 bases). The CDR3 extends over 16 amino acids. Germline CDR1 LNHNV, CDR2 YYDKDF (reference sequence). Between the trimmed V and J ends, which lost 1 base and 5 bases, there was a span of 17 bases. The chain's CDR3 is CATSRGVDSHQYGYTF. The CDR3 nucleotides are TGTGCCACCAGCAGAGGAGTCGACAGCCACCAATATGGCTACACCTTC.

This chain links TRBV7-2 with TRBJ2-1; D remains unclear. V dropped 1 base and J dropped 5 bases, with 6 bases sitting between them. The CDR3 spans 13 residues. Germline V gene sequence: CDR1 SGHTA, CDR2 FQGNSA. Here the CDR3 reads CASSLGRHNEQFF. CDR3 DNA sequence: TGTGCCAGCAGCTTAGGGCGGCACAATGAGCAGTTCTTC.

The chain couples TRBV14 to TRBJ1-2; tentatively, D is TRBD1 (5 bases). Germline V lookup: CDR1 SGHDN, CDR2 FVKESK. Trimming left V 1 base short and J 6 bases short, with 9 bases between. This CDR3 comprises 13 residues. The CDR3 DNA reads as TGTGCCAGCAGCCAAGTATGGGGGGATGGCTACACCTTC. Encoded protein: CASSQVWGDGYTF.

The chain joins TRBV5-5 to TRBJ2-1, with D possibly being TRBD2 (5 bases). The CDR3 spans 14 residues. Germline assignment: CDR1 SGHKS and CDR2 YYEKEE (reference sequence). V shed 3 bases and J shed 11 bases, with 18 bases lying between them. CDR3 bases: TGTGCCAGCAGCTCTACCGCGGGTCATCGGCAGCAGTTCTTC. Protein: CASSSTAGHRQQFF.

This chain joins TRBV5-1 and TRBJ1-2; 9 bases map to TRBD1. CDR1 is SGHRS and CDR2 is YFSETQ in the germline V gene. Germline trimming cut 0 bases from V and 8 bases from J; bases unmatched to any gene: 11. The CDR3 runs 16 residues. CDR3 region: CASSLARRDRVAGYTF. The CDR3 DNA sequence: TGCGCCAGCAGCTTGGCCCGCCGGGACAGGGTTGCCGGCTACACCTTC.

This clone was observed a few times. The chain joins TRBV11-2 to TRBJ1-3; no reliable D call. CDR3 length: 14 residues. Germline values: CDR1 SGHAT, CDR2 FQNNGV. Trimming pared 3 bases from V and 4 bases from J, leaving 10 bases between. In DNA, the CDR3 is TGTGCCAGCAGCTTCAAACAGAAGGGAAACACCATATATTTT. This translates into CASSFKQKGNTIYF. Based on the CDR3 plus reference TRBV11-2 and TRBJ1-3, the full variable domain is EAGVAQSPRYKIIEKRQSVAFWCNPISGHATLYWYQQILGQGPKLLIQFQNNGVVDDSQLPKDRFSAERLKGVDSTLKIQPAKLEDSAVYLCASSFKQKGNTIYFGEGSWLTVV.

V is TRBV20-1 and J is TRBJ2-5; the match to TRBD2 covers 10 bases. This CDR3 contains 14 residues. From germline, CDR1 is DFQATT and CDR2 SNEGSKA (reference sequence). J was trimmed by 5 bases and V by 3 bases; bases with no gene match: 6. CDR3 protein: CSASTSGVGETQYF. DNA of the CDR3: TGCAGTGCTAGTACTAGCGGGGTAGGGGAGACCCAGTACTTC.

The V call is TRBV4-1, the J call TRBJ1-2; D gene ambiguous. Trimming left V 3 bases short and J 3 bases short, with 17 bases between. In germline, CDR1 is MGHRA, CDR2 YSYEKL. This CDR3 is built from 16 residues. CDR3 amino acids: CASSHLRPPSYYGYTF. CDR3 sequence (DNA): TGCGCCAGCAGCCACTTGAGGCCCCCCTCTTACTATGGCTACACCTTC.

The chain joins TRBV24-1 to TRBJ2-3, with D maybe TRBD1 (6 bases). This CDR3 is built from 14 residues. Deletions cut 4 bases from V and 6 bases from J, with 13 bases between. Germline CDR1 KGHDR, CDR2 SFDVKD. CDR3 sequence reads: CATSERRGWDTQYF. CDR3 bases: TGTGCCACCAGTGAACGAAGGGGGTGGGATACGCAGTATTTT.

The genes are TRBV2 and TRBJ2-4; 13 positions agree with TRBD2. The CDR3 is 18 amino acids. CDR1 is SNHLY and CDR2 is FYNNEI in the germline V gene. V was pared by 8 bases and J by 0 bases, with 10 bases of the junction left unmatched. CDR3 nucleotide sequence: TGTGCCAGCGTCGAGGGACTAGCGGGGCCCGTAGCCAAAAACATTCAGTACTTC. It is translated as CASVEGLAGPVAKNIQYF.

CDR3 in DNA: TGTGCCAGCTCACTGGCGGGGAGCCTGCATACGCAGTATTTT. Translation: CASSLAGSLHTQYF. The rearrangement links TRBV18 to TRBJ2-3; D might be TRBD2 (6 bases). This CDR3 is 14 amino acids long. CDR1 is KGHSH, CDR2 LQKENI, per germline. Trimming removed 4 bases at V and 7 bases at J, with 15 bases between.

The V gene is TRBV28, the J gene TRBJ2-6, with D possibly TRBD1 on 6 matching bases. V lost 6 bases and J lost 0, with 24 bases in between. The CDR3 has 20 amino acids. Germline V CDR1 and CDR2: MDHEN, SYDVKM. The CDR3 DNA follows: TGTGCCAGCAGCTCCCCGCGACAGGCCAACCCCCACTCTGGGGCCAACGTCCTGACTTTC. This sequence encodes CASSSPRQANPHSGANVLTF.

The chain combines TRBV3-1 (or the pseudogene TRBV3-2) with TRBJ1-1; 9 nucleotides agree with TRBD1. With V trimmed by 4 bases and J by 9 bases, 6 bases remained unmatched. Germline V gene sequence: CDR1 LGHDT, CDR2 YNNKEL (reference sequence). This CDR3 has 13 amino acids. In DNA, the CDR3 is TGTGCCAGCAGCCCGCAACAGGGGGCCAAAGCTTTCTTT. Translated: CASSPQQGAKAFF.

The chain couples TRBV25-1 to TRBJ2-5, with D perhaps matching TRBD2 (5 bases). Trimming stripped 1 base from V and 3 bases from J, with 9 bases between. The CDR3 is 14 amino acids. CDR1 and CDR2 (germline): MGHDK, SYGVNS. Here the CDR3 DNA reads TGTGCCAGCAGTGAATTGGACTCGGAAGAGACCCAGTACTTC. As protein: CASSELDSEETQYF.

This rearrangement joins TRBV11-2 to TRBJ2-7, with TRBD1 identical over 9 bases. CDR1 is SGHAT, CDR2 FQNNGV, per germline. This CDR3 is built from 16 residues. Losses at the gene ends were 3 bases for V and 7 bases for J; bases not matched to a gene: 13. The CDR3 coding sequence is TGTGCCAGCAGCTTTTTTTCTGGGACAGGGTCCGGAGAGCAGTACTTC. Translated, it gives CASSFFSGTGSGEQYF.

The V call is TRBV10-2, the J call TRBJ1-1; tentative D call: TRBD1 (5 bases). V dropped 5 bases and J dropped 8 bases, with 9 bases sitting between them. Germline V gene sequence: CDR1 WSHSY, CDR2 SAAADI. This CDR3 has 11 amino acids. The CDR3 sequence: CASSLQGEAFF. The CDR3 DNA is TGCGCCAGCAGTCTTCAGGGAGAAGCTTTCTTT.